Listed here are 23 T cell receptor beta chains from one sample, sequenced in a study of OX40 agonist ivuxolimab in advanced cancers. The library was prepared using the immunoSEQ multiplex PCR assay. Here the immuneACCESS table is served through TCRdb, limited to in-frame sequences with V and J called. Missing clones are a known gap in these copies; in checked studies unresolved V genes cover under half, and the rest lacks a known reason. In this sample the table shows about 88,000 clones, 75% to 90% of which occur a single time. Approximately 0.22% of the sample goes to the ten largest clones. The input for sequencing was CD4+ or CD8+ T cells sorted from blood, taken in a trial of the OX40 agonist ivuxolimab. These receptors originate from an adult with an advanced solid tumor such as melanoma, head and neck, liver or kidney cancer.

The chain couples TRBV5-4 to TRBJ1-1; 9 positions agree with TRBD1. The CDR3 runs 14 residues. J gave up 7 bases and V 4 bases, and 8 bases lay outside the gene matches. CDR1 and CDR2 (germline): SGHNT, YYREEE (reference sequence). The CDR3 coding sequence is TGTGCCAGCAGCCTCAGGACAGGGGAGGATGAAGCTTTCTTT. Its protein product is CASSLRTGEDEAFF. The complete variable domain, with remaining parts taken from reference TRBV5-4 and TRBJ1-1, reads ETGVTQSPTHLIKTRGQQVTLRCSSQSGHNTVSWYQQALGQGPQFIFQYYREEENGRGNFPPRFSGLQFPNYSSELNVNALELDDSALYLCASSLRTGEDEAFFGQGTRLTVV.

The CDR3 DNA is TGTGCCAGCAGCGTTGACGGTTATGGCTACACCTTC. Translation gives CASSVDGYGYTF. This rearrangement joins TRBV5-4 to TRBJ1-2; unclear D gene. Looked up from germline, CDR1 is SGHNT and CDR2 is YYREEE (reference sequence). This CDR3 spans 12 amino acids. The V end was cut by 4 bases, the J end by 5 bases, with 9 bases between.

This chain links TRBV7-2 with TRBJ1-2, with D possibly being TRBD1 (5 bases). The V gene's germline CDR1 is SGHTA and CDR2 FQGNSA. The CDR3 is made up of 14 amino acids. The V end lost 4 bases, the J end lost 4 bases, and 13 bases lay between the germline ends. The CDR3, as DNA: TGTGCCAGCAGCTCCATATCAGGGTTCTATGGCTACACCTTC. Amino acid sequence: CASSSISGFYGYTF.

This clone occurred once. The chain couples TRBV6-5 to TRBJ1-1, with a tentative D call TRBD1 (5 bases). Germline V gene data show CDR1 as MNHEY and CDR2 as SVGAGI. CDR3 length equals 14 residues. V dropped 0 bases and J dropped 4 bases, with 9 bases sitting between them. The CDR3 DNA reads TGTGCCAGCAGTTACTCGAGGGGCGGCACTGAAGCTTTCTTT. Amino acid sequence: CASSYSRGGTEAFF.

In its sample, this clone was seen once. The genes are TRBV6-5 and TRBJ1-2, with D possibly being TRBD1 (6 bases). V was shortened by 5 bases and J by 0 bases, with 13 bases between the two germline ends. From germline, CDR1 is MNHEY and CDR2 SVGAGI. This CDR3 has 15 residues. This CDR3 reads CASSVNRASNYGYTF. The CDR3 DNA sequence: TGTGCCAGCAGTGTGAACAGGGCCTCTAACTATGGCTACACCTTC.

The rearrangement joins TRBV4-2 to TRBJ1-4; TRBD1 aligns across 8 bases. V was clipped by 1 base and J by 7 bases; unmatched bases: 5. The CDR3 consists of 15 residues. Germline V gives CDR1 LGHNA, CDR2 YNFKEQ. DNA of the CDR3: TGTGCCAGCAGCCAAGGTGACAGGGGAGGTGAAAAACTGTTTTTT. Translating gives CASSQGDRGGEKLFF.

The gene calls are TRBV9 and TRBJ2-5; TRBD2 might be the D (5 bases). V was trimmed by 4 bases and J by 1 base, leaving 26 bases between them. CDR3 length: 19 amino acids. The V gene's germline CDR1 is SGDLS and CDR2 YYNGEE. The CDR3 region has the DNA TGTGCCAGCAGCCCCCGAGGAGGTGGAGTTTCGGGATCCCAAGAGACCCAGTACTTC. This translates into CASSPRGGGVSGSQETQYF.

This clone was picked up a small number of times. CDR3 coding DNA: TGTGCCAGCAGTGCGGGGCGGACCCGTCCCGCAGATACGCAGTATTTT. Translation gives CASSAGRTRPADTQYF. The rearrangement links TRBV2 to TRBJ2-3, with D perhaps assigned TRBD1 or TRBD2 (5 bases each). In germline, CDR1 is SNHLY, CDR2 FYNNEI. Trimming removed 4 bases at V and 4 bases at J, with 18 bases between. The CDR3 is made up of 16 amino acids.

This chain connects TRBV19 to TRBJ2-3; D is uncertain. The CDR3 has 14 residues. Germline CDR1 reads LNHDA; CDR2 reads SQIVND (reference sequence). The ends were cut back, 6 bases at V and 1 base at J, with 11 bases in the middle. CDR3 coding DNA: TGTGCCAGTAGACCGACTCGAGGCACAGATACGCAGTATTTT. Protein product: CASRPTRGTDTQYF. Complete variable domain (other parts from reference TRBV19 and TRBJ2-3): DGGITQSPKYLFRKEGQNVTLSCEQNLNHDAMYWYRQDPGQGLRLIYYSQIVNDFQKGDIAEGYSVSREKKESFPLTVTSAQKNPTAFYLCASRPTRGTDTQYFGPGTRLTVL.

The V gene is TRBV6-6, the J gene TRBJ1-1; D remains ambiguous. Germline loops: CDR1 MNHNY, CDR2 SVGAGI (reference sequence). This CDR3 region has 14 residues. V was shortened by 0 bases and J by 4 bases, with 9 bases between the two germline ends. The CDR3 DNA is TGTGCCAGCAGTTACTCGATGTATGGCACTGAAGCTTTCTTT. Translation gives CASSYSMYGTEAFF.

The chain is built from TRBV11-1 and TRBJ1-1; perhaps TRBD1 as D (6 bases). V lost 2 bases and J 4 bases, leaving 14 bases between the germline ends. The CDR3 totals 15 residues. From germline, CDR1 is SGHAT and CDR2 FQDESV (reference sequence). The CDR3 DNA is TGTGCCAGCAGCTTAATGGGGGGCCTGGGCACTGAAGCTTTCTTT. This codes for CASSLMGGLGTEAFF. The whole variable domain, filled in from reference TRBV11-1 and TRBJ1-1, reads EAEVAQSPRYKITEKSQAVAFWCDPISGHATLYWYRQILGQGPELLVQFQDESVVDDSQLPKDRFSAERLKGVDSTLKIQPAELGDSAMYLCASSLMGGLGTEAFFGQGTRLTVV.

The genes are TRBV18 and TRBJ2-1; D is ambiguous. The CDR3 loop spans 14 amino acids. V lost 3 bases to trimming and J lost 12 bases, with 18 bases between them. CDR1 and CDR2 from the germline V gene are KGHSH and LQKENI. CDR3 loop: CASSPRHNNEGQFF. DNA for the CDR3: TGTGCCAGCTCACCCCGTCATAATAATGAAGGGCAGTTCTTC.

The chain recombines TRBV5-1 with TRBJ1-6; 9 nucleotides match TRBD1. The V segment lost 3 bases and the J segment 5 bases; nucleotides outside the gene matches: 3. CDR3 size: 15 residues. Germline V CDR1 and CDR2: SGHRS, YFSETQ. In DNA, the CDR3 is TGCGCCAGCAGCTGGGGACAGGGCAATAATTCACCCCTCCACTTT. Amino acids: CASSWGQGNNSPLHF. The full variable domain, completed using reference TRBV5-1 and TRBJ1-6, is KAGVTQTPRYLIKTRGQQVTLSCSPISGHRSVSWYQQTPGQGLQFLFEYFSETQRNKGNFPGRFSGRQFSNSRSEMNVSTLELGDSALYLCASSWGQGNNSPLHFGNGTRLTVT.

This clone occurred a few times. The gene calls are TRBV6-1 and TRBJ1-5, with D unclear. Germline CDR1 MNHNS, CDR2 SASEGT. The V end was cut by 4 bases, the J end by 0 bases, with 10 bases between. The CDR3 runs 15 residues. CDR3 sequence (DNA): TGTGCCAGCAGTGTAGAAAGATATAGCAATCAGCCCCAGCATTTT. Its protein is CASSVERYSNQPQHF.

The V call is TRBV5-5, the J call TRBJ1-5; 9 positions agree with TRBD1. CDR1 and CDR2 (germline): SGHKS, YYEKEE (reference sequence). This CDR3 has 18 residues. V was pared by 4 bases and J by 6 bases, with 17 bases of the junction left unmatched. In DNA form, the CDR3 reads TGTGCCAGCAGCCTCATTTTTTCGACAGGGGGGGTAGTTCAGCCCCAGCATTTT. Encoded protein: CASSLIFSTGGVVQPQHF.

The chain is built from TRBV13 and TRBJ1-1; 10 bases match TRBD1. Germline-derived CDR1 and CDR2 are PRHDT and FYEKMQ (reference sequence). V lost 5 bases, J lost 0 bases, and 3 bases stayed unmatched. CDR3 length: 15 residues. The CDR3 bases are TGTGCCAGCAGCCCGACAGGGGGCATGAACACTGAAGCTTTCTTT. Translated: CASSPTGGMNTEAFF.

This sequence joins TRBV15 and TRBJ2-1; 14 bases are a match to TRBD2. Losses at the gene ends were 0 bases for V and 9 bases for J; bases not matched to a gene: 4. The CDR3 length is 16 residues. The germline CDR1 and CDR2 sequences are LNHNV and YYDKDF (reference sequence). CDR3 loop: CATSRDRLAGGVEQFF. CDR3 coding DNA: TGTGCCACCAGCAGAGACCGACTAGCGGGGGGGGTTGAGCAGTTCTTC.

The V gene is TRBV4-1, the J gene TRBJ1-2; TRBD1 is a possible D gene (5 bases). V was clipped by 4 bases and J by 5 bases, with 14 bases between them. The CDR3 extends over 14 amino acids. The germline gives CDR1 MGHRA, CDR2 YSYEKL. The CDR3 DNA follows: TGCGCCAGCAGCCCTGGCGGGGGTAGGTATGGCTACACCTTC. This gives the protein CASSPGGGRYGYTF.

The chain uses TRBV5-1 and TRBJ1-6; 7 bases map to TRBD1. The CDR3 consists of 14 residues. Germline trimming cut 4 bases from V and 10 bases from J; bases unmatched to any gene: 8. Looked up from germline, CDR1 is SGHRS and CDR2 is YFSETQ. CDR3 nucleotides: TGCGCCAGCAGCCCAGGGGACAGCTTCTCACCCCTCCACTTT. Translation gives CASSPGDSFSPLHF. The full variable domain, completed using reference TRBV5-1 and TRBJ1-6, is KAGVTQTPRYLIKTRGQQVTLSCSPISGHRSVSWYQQTPGQGLQFLFEYFSETQRNKGNFPGRFSGRQFSNSRSEMNVSTLELGDSALYLCASSPGDSFSPLHFGNGTRLTVT.

The rearrangement uses TRBV19 and TRBJ1-5, with 7 bases identical to TRBD1. V shed 1 base, J shed 3 bases, and the junction held 6 bases outside the gene matches. Germline CDR1 and CDR2: LNHDA and SQIVND (reference sequence). This CDR3 has 16 amino acids. The CDR3, as DNA: TGTGCCAGTAGTATAGGGGCCGGGACAGTCAATCAGCCCCAGCATTTT. Translating gives CASSIGAGTVNQPQHF.

This sequence joins TRBV4-1 and TRBJ1-5, with D possibly matching TRBD1 (5 bases). V lost 4 bases, J lost 7 bases, and 20 bases lay in between. Germline-derived CDR1 and CDR2 are MGHRA and YSYEKL. The CDR3 consists of 16 residues. The CDR3 DNA sequence: TGCGCCAGCAGCCGGACCTCCACCGGGGGTTACCAGCCCCAGCATTTT. It is translated as CASSRTSTGGYQPQHF.

J is TRBJ2-6 and V is TRBV5-4; D unresolved. Trimming took 7 bases from V and 5 from J, leaving 22 bases between them. Germline CDR1 reads SGHNT; CDR2 reads YYREEE (reference sequence). CDR3 size: 17 residues. CDR3 amino acids: CASFKCVPQSRANVLTF. DNA of the CDR3: TGTGCCAGCTTTAAGTGCGTACCACAAAGTCGGGCCAACGTCCTGACTTTC.

The chain employs TRBV19 and TRBJ1-5; possible D gene TRBD1, 5 bases. Per the germline V gene, CDR1 is LNHDA and CDR2 is SQIVND (reference sequence). V gave up 7 bases and J gave up 7 bases, with 17 bases separating them. The CDR3 consists of 14 residues. The CDR3 loop reads CASTHARWGQPQHF. The CDR3 region has the DNA TGTGCCAGTACCCACGCTAGGTGGGGGCAGCCCCAGCATTTT. Based on the CDR3 plus reference TRBV19 and TRBJ1-5, the full variable domain is DGGITQSPKYLFRKEGQNVTLSCEQNLNHDAMYWYRQDPGQGLRLIYYSQIVNDFQKGDIAEGYSVSREKKESFPLTVTSAQKNPTAFYLCASTHARWGQPQHFGDGTRLSIL.